This T cell receptor (beta chain) was recovered during a study of cytomegalovirus exposure and HLA in healthy donors. The PCR ran on 60 Vbeta and 13 Jbeta primers. Sequenced by immunoSEQ multiplex PCR; TCRdb stores in-frame clones only, minus some. Of roughly 150,000 clones in the sample, 60% to 80% were seen once. Sequences were obtained from PBMCs. The receptor's source is a woman aged 25-40 years in good health and CMV-seronegative.

CDR3 amino acids: CASYSGNTGELFF. The CDR3 DNA follows: TGTGCCTCTTACAGTGGGAACACCGGGGAGCTGTTTTTT. The V gene is TRBV6-5, the J gene TRBJ2-2; no clear D. Germline CDR1 reads MNHEY; CDR2 reads SVGAGI. The CDR3 is 13 amino acids. Trimming took 11 bases from V and 1 from J, leaving 11 bases between them.